These T cell receptor beta chains were read from a single sample in a study of shared clonotypes between healthy human individuals. The protocol was immunoSEQ multiplex PCR, while the TCRdb copy is restricted to in-frame clones and leaves out a portion. The sample shows approximately 530,000 clones, almost 97% of them seen only once. The sample taken for sequencing was naive CD4+ T cells sorted from blood. The receptors shown here come from a woman aged 25 to 39 in good health. CDR3s include the opening cysteine and the closing phenylalanine or tryptophan. The D gene is left open where the match is weak. Size is omitted from some rows. Given values are once, few, many or a class for expanded clones.

j_gene	v_gene	d_gene	abundance	CDR3aa	CDR3nt
TRBJ2-1	TRBV19	.	.	CASRQAGARNEQFF	TGTGCCAGTAGACAAGCCGGGGCGCGTAATGAGCAGTTCTTC
TRBJ2-7	TRBV6-1	.	.	CASSEALFSGRYF	TGTGCCAGCAGTGAAGCGCTGTTTTCGGGGCGGTACTTC
TRBJ2-7	TRBV19	.	.	CASSIGPPTGSEQYF	TGTGCCAGTAGTATCGGGCCTCCAACCGGATCCGAGCAGTACTTC
TRBJ1-3	TRBV5-1	.	.	CASSLADGPYGNTIYF	TGCGCCAGCAGCTTGGCCGACGGACCGTATGGAAACACCATATATTTT
TRBJ2-2	TRBV4-2	.	once	CASSLSRQSNTGELFF	TGTGCCAGCAGCTTATCAAGGCAGTCGAACACCGGGGAGCTGTTTTTT
TRBJ2-3	TRBV5-1	.	once	CASSRGPKGSRDTQYF	TGCGCCAGCAGCCGGGGACCGAAAGGTTCCCGGGATACGCAGTATTTT
TRBJ2-7	TRBV5-4	TRBD2	.	CASSPGLANEQYF	TGTGCCAGCAGCCCGGGACTAGCAAATGAGCAGTACTTC
TRBJ2-2	TRBV10-3	.	.	CAILGDNTGELFF	TGTGCCATCCTGGGGGATAACACCGGGGAGCTGTTTTTT
TRBJ2-7	TRBV28	.	once	CASRQGRSYEQYF	TGTGCCAGCAGGCAGGGACGGTCCTACGAGCAGTACTTC
TRBJ2-6	TRBV18	TRBD1	.	CASSLNDRVPGANVLTF	TGTGCCAGCTCACTAAACGACAGGGTGCCCGGGGCCAACGTCCTGACTTTC
TRBJ2-1	TRBV4-1	.	.	CASSQGRGGRDNEQFF	TGCGCCAGCAGCCAGGGGAGAGGTGGGCGGGACAATGAGCAGTTCTTC
TRBJ1-1	TRBV4-1	.	.	CASSQEARGTEAFF	TGCGCCAGCAGCCAAGAGGCCAGGGGAACTGAAGCTTTCTTT
TRBJ2-2	TRBV7-9	TRBD2	.	CASSRTRDGAGELFF	TGTGCCAGCAGCCGGACTAGAGATGGGGCCGGGGAGCTGTTTTTT
TRBJ1-1	TRBV29-1	TRBD1	.	CSVARQGARRTEAFF	TGCAGCGTTGCCCGACAGGGGGCAAGGAGGACTGAAGCTTTCTTT
TRBJ2-6	TRBV2	.	.	CASTLWRSGANVLTF	TGTGCCAGCACCCTCTGGCGCTCTGGGGCCAACGTCCTGACTTTC
TRBJ2-1	TRBV19	TRBD2	.	CASGAVAGGYNEQFF	TGTGCCAGTGGGGCAGTAGCGGGAGGTTACAATGAGCAGTTCTTC
TRBJ1-6	TRBV30	.	once	CAWGDSPLHF	TGTGCCTGGGGGGATTCACCCCTCCACTTT
TRBJ2-1	TRBV6-6	.	once	CASSYGATSYNEQFF	TGTGCCAGCAGTTACGGCGCTACCTCCTACAATGAGCAGTTCTTC
TRBJ2-1	TRBV10-1	.	.	CASSVRRGSYNEQFF	TGCGCCAGCAGCGTTCGACGGGGCTCCTACAATGAGCAGTTCTTC
TRBJ2-7	TRBV18	.	.	CASSPDSAGYEQYF	TGTGCCAGCTCACCAGACTCAGCGGGTTACGAGCAGTACTTC
TRBJ2-7	TRBV27	TRBD1	once	CASSGQGASEQYF	TGTGCCAGCAGTGGGCAGGGGGCGTCCGAGCAGTACTTC
TRBJ2-7	TRBV28	TRBD2	.	CASSSPGLAYTIYEQYF	TGTGCCAGCAGTTCGCCGGGACTAGCGTACACGATCTACGAGCAGTACTTC
TRBJ2-5	TRBV6-6	.	.	CASSTRLGETQYF	TGTGCCAGCAGTACCCGACTGGGGGAGACCCAGTACTTC
TRBJ2-3	TRBV5-1	.	.	CASRGAASTDTQYF	TGCGCCAGCAGGGGTGCGGCTAGCACAGATACGCAGTATTTT
TRBJ2-6	TRBV2	.	once	CASSVLSSGAGANVLTF	TGTGCCAGCAGTGTTCTGTCCTCAGGGGCTGGGGCCAACGTCCTGACTTTC
TRBJ1-4	TRBV6-6	TRBD1	.	CASSWGQGTEKLFF	TGTGCCAGCAGTTGGGGACAGGGGACTGAAAAACTGTTTTTT
TRBJ1-2	TRBV6-5	.	.	CASSYGWAGNYGYTF	TGTGCCAGCAGTTACGGGTGGGCTGGAAACTATGGCTACACCTTC
TRBJ2-7	TRBV28	.	.	CASSSGAPSGYF	TGTGCCAGCAGTTCAGGGGCGCCCTCTGGGTACTTC
TRBJ2-7	TRBV7-9	TRBD1	.	CASSLGQGANYEQYF	TGTGCCAGCAGCTTAGGGCAGGGGGCTAACTACGAGCAGTACTTC
TRBJ1-2	TRBV7-6	.	.	CASSLAPRDGYTF	TGTGCCAGCAGCTTAGCTCCCAGGGATGGCTACACCTTC
TRBJ2-7	TRBV28	TRBD2	.	CASVTGGERPYEQYF	TGTGCCAGCGTCACCGGGGGGGAGAGGCCGTACGAGCAGTACTTC
TRBJ1-6	TRBV7-2	TRBD1	.	CASSLEGDRTPLHF	TGTGCCAGCAGCTTAGAAGGGGACAGGACACCCCTCCACTTT
TRBJ2-5	TRBV29-1	TRBD1	.	CSVEWLQGVETQYF	TGCAGCGTTGAATGGTTACAGGGGGTCGAGACCCAGTACTTC
TRBJ2-7	TRBV7-2	TRBD2	.	CASSLEGLAGVNEQYF	TGTGCCAGCAGCTTAGAAGGACTAGCGGGAGTGAACGAGCAGTACTTC
TRBJ2-7	TRBV21-1	.	.	CASSATNRGSYEQYF	TGTGCCAGCAGCGCCACCAACAGGGGTTCCTACGAGCAGTACTTC
TRBJ1-3	TRBV5-1	.	.	CASSTGLLRAGNTIYF	TGCGCCAGCAGCACGGGACTCCTTAGGGCCGGAAACACCATATATTTT
TRBJ1-5	TRBV19	.	.	CASSPRRLNSNQPQHF	TGTGCCAGTAGTCCGAGACGCCTTAATAGCAATCAGCCCCAGCATTTT
TRBJ2-1	TRBV5-8	.	.	CATPVGGATNNEQFF	TGTGCCACTCCCGTCGGGGGTGCGACCAACAATGAGCAGTTCTTC
TRBJ2-7	TRBV10-3	TRBD2	.	CASHRTSELYEQYF	TGTGCCTCTCATCGGACTAGCGAGCTATACGAGCAGTACTTC
TRBJ2-7	TRBV5-1	.	.	CASSSVGTYEQYF	TGCGCCAGCAGCTCTGTAGGTACCTACGAGCAGTACTTC
TRBJ1-1	TRBV18	.	.	CASSLLIDTEAFF	TGTGCCAGCTCACTTTTGATTGACACTGAAGCTTTCTTT
TRBJ1-1	TRBV29-1	.	.	CSVREVGEAFF	TGCAGCGTTCGGGAGGTAGGGGAAGCTTTCTTT
TRBJ1-1	TRBV29-1	.	.	CSHSFLAEAFF	TGCAGCCACAGTTTTCTCGCTGAAGCTTTCTTT
TRBJ2-1	TRBV6-1	.	once	CASSEAPQGWENNEQFF	TGTGCCAGCAGTGAGGCGCCCCAAGGGTGGGAAAACAATGAGCAGTTCTTC
TRBJ2-7	TRBV2	.	few	CASSASGDRYEQYF	TGTGCCAGCAGTGCTTCGGGAGATAGATACGAGCAGTACTTC
TRBJ1-1	TRBV16	.	.	CASSQVQYTEAFF	TGTGCCAGCAGCCAAGTACAGTACACTGAAGCTTTCTTT
TRBJ2-1	TRBV4-1	TRBD2	.	CASSVGLAGGPSSYNEQFF	TGCGCCAGCAGCGTCGGACTAGCGGGAGGGCCCAGCTCCTACAATGAGCAGTTCTTC
TRBJ2-7	TRBV11-2	TRBD2	.	CASSSPRGTSHEQYF	TGTGCCAGCAGCTCACCTCGGGGGACTAGCCACGAGCAGTACTTC
TRBJ1-1	TRBV5-1	.	.	CASSLQNTEAFF	TGCGCCAGCAGCCTTCAGAACACTGAAGCTTTCTTT
TRBJ2-2	TRBV14	.	.	CASSQDWTRGTGELFF	TGTGCCAGCAGCCAAGATTGGACTAGGGGGACCGGGGAGCTGTTTTTT
TRBJ1-3	TRBV2	.	.	CASRIEAYSGNTIYF	TGTGCCAGCCGTATAGAGGCTTACTCTGGAAACACCATATATTTT
TRBJ2-6	TRBV28	.	once	CASRNSGANVLTF	TGTGCCAGCAGAAATTCTGGGGCCAACGTCCTGACTTTC